This TCR beta chain was recorded in a study of identical twins. This clonotype was seen many times. Via MiXCR, TCRdb re-called the 5' RACE reads, giving one row per CDR3 protein. The sample includes over 600,000 distinct CDR3 sequences, 21% of them seen just once. CDR3 length equals 11 residues. The V gene lost 3 bases and the J gene lost 8 bases, with 7 bases spanning the gap. The sample was also linked to a second study, of T cells expressing NK-cell markers. In that study: It was from sorted CD3+CD56+NKG2C+, CD3+CD56+NKG2C- and CD3+CD56-NKG2C+ T cells that TCR beta repertoires came.

The V gene is TRBV12-3 or TRBV12-4, the J gene TRBJ1-2; weak D call: TRBD1 (6 bases). The clonotype comes from a woman under 30 in good health. The sample consisted of PBMCs. CDR3 residues: CASSFGGGYTF. The CDR3 DNA reads as TGTGCCAGCAGTTTTGGGGGCGGCTACACCTTC.